The 29 T cell receptor delta chains reported below all come from one sample, sequenced in a study of human gamma delta and Vdelta1 T cells. TCRdb redid clone calling on the PCR reads using CATT. The repertoire holds some 13,000 delta-chain clones, with roughly 50% as singletons. No antigen is known for these receptors. Sequenced material: Vdelta1 gamma-delta T cells from blood grown in culture (DOT cells). The receptors here all came from a human donor in good health.

This chain uses TRDV1 with TRDJ1; 13 positions match TRDD3. After removal of 6 bases from V and 0 bases from J, the junction contained 40 bases not matched to a gene. Germline CDR1 and CDR2: TSWWSYY and QGS. The CDR3 consists of 28 residues. The chain's CDR3 is CALGLDGLPIFVLGDTPRGGPYTDKLIF. As DNA, the CDR3 is TGTGCTCTTGGACTTGATGGCCTTCCCATTTTCGTACTGGGGGATACGCCCCGGGGGGGCCCGTACACCGATAAACTCATCTTT.

This clone was detected only a few times. V usage is TRDV1 and J usage is TRDJ1; the match to TRDD2 covers 7 bases. Germline V gene sequence: CDR1 TSWWSYY, CDR2 QGS. Trimming at V came to 4 bases and at J to 5 bases, leaving 19 bases not matched to a gene. This CDR3 is built from 18 residues. The CDR3: CALGAIPTPLRVLDKLIF. The CDR3 DNA sequence: TGTGCTCTTGGGGCAATTCCTACGCCGTTGCGGGTCCTAGATAAACTCATCTTT.

For this clone: Sequence at one end of the junction differs from germline and may be a read error. The chain couples TRDV1 to TRDJ1, with 9 bases fitting TRDD3. Germline-derived CDR1 and CDR2 are TSWWSYY and QGS. The CDR3 has 18 residues. Here the CDR3 reads CALGEHRYWGKYTDKFIF. The CDR3 nucleotides read TGTGCTCTTGGGGAACACCGATACTGGGGGAAATACACCGATAAATTCATCTTT.

The chain combines TRDV1 with TRDJ1; the match to TRDD3 covers 12 bases. V gave up 1 base and J gave up 0 bases; unmatched junction bases: 9. The CDR3 is 19 amino acids. Germline loops: CDR1 TSWWSYY, CDR2 QGS. The CDR3 DNA follows: TGTGCTCTTGGGGAACCGGGGACTGGGGGATACCAGTACACCGATAAACTCATCTTT. Amino acids: CALGEPGTGGYQYTDKLIF.

The V call is TRDV1, the J call TRDJ1; D not certain. CDR3 length: 17 residues. With 0 bases removed from V and 0 bases from J, the gap between germline ends came to 14 bases. Per the germline V gene, CDR1 is TSWWSYY and CDR2 is QGS. The DNA of the CDR3 is TGTGCTCTTGGGGAACTAGTCCAAGGGGCCAACACCGATAAACTCATCTTT. Residues: CALGELVQGANTDKLIF.

V is TRDV1 and J is TRDJ1; D not certain. From germline, CDR1 is TSWWSYY and CDR2 QGS. The CDR3 has 15 residues. The V end was cut by 0 bases, the J end by 3 bases, with 11 bases between. The CDR3 DNA reads as TGTGCTCTTGGGGAACTGGGCGAGTACCCCGATAAACTCATCTTT. Translated: CALGELGEYPDKLIF.

The chain recombines TRDV1 with TRDJ1; D may be TRDD3 (8 bases). Trimming stripped 1 base from V and 0 bases from J, with 39 bases between. This CDR3 has 25 amino acids. CDR1 and CDR2 from the germline V gene are TSWWSYY and QGS. Here the CDR3 DNA reads TGTGCTCTTGGGGAACCCCCCCCCGGCCTTCCTGTACTGGGGGTCCCCAGGGGTTACACCGATAAACTCATCTTT. Amino acids: CALGEPPPGLPVLGVPRGYTDKLIF.

The rearrangement joins TRDV1 to TRDJ1; 10 positions match TRDD3. V shed 1 base and J 0 bases; nucleotides not matched to a gene: 20. This CDR3 is built from 22 residues. CDR1 is TSWWSYY, CDR2 QGS, per germline. CDR3 sequence reads: CALGEPKTSQPLLGDYTDKLIF. In DNA form, the CDR3 reads TGTGCTCTTGGGGAACCCAAAACTTCCCAACCATTACTGGGGGATTACACCGATAAACTCATCTTT.

The chain joins TRDV1 to TRDJ3, with D perhaps matching TRDD2 (5 bases). V gave up 3 bases and J gave up 0 bases, with 18 bases separating them. CDR3 size: 20 residues. Looked up from germline, CDR1 is TSWWSYY and CDR2 is QGS. CDR3 residues: CALGDPFPTFSSWDTRQMFF. In DNA form, the CDR3 reads TGTGCTCTTGGGGACCCTTTCCCTACCTTTAGCTCCTGGGACACCCGACAGATGTTTTTC.

This clone was counted only a few times. The chain employs TRDV1 and TRDJ1; 13 bases map to TRDD3. Per the germline V gene, CDR1 is TSWWSYY and CDR2 is QGS. With 4 bases clipped from V and 0 bases from J, the junction kept 20 bases outside the gene matches. The CDR3 contains 22 residues. The CDR3 DNA is TGTGCTCTTGGGGGGAGCCTTCCTACCAATACTGGGGGATACGCGTACACCGATAAACTCATCTTT. It is translated as CALGGSLPTNTGGYAYTDKLIF.

This clone was seen a handful of times. The chain combines TRDV1 with TRDJ1, with TRDD3 identical over 11 bases. V shed 3 bases and J 2 bases; nucleotides not matched to a gene: 8. CDR3 length: 17 amino acids. Germline V gene lookup returns CDR1 TSWWSYY and CDR2 QGS. The CDR3 nucleotides are TGTGCTCTTGGGGAGATACTGGGGGATAGAAAAACCGATAAACTCATCTTT. Translation: CALGEILGDRKTDKLIF.

The V call is TRDV1, the J call TRDJ1, with 11 bases identical to TRDD3. The CDR3 is made up of 21 amino acids. In germline, CDR1 is TSWWSYY, CDR2 QGS. The J segment lost 0 bases and the V segment lost 2 bases, leaving 17 bases of the junction unmatched. Here the CDR3 reads CALGERPDRPWGIPYTDKLIF. In DNA, the CDR3 is TGTGCTCTTGGGGAAAGGCCAGATCGCCCCTGGGGGATACCGTACACCGATAAACTCATCTTT.

There are a few counts of this clone. The V and J genes are TRDV1 and TRDJ1, with TRDD3 identical over 9 bases. Germline CDR1 TSWWSYY, CDR2 QGS. Losses at the gene ends were 6 bases for V and 0 bases for J; bases not matched to a gene: 29. The CDR3 has 23 amino acids. DNA of the CDR3: TGTGCTCTTGGAAGCTACCGCCATCTCCCTACTGGGGGACGCCAACCTTACACCGATAAACTCATCTTT. This translates into CALGSYRHLPTGGRQPYTDKLIF.

The chain joins TRDV1 to TRDJ2; D gene ambiguous. The CDR3 spans 21 residues. V dropped 0 bases and J dropped 0 bases, with 23 bases sitting between them. Looked up from germline, CDR1 is TSWWSYY and CDR2 is QGS. The CDR3 region is CALGELIPTFGVSALTAQLFF. CDR3 DNA: TGTGCTCTTGGGGAACTTATCCCAACATTCGGGGTCTCAGCTTTGACAGCACAACTCTTCTTT.

The V gene is TRDV1, the J gene TRDJ1; maybe TRDD3 (5 bases). CDR3 length: 18 residues. Germline CDR1 reads TSWWSYY; CDR2 reads QGS. Deletions cut 4 bases from V and 2 bases from J, with 23 bases between. The chain's CDR3 is CALGAWYEERGATDKLIF. CDR3 nucleotide sequence: TGTGCTCTTGGGGCTTGGTACGAGGAACGTGGGGCAACCGATAAACTCATCTTT.

This sequence joins TRDV1 and TRDJ1; D is unclear. The germline V gene has CDR1 TSWWSYY and CDR2 QGS. This CDR3 is built from 19 residues. V lost 1 base, J lost 3 bases, and 24 bases lay in between. The CDR3 here is CALGEPPCWECQAPDKLIF. The DNA for the CDR3 is TGTGCTCTTGGGGAACCCCCCTGTTGGGAATGTCAAGCTCCCGATAAACTCATCTTT.

A few counts support this clone. This chain links TRDV1 with TRDJ1; D gene unclear. V was cut by 4 bases and J by 3 bases, with 30 bases left in between. CDR1 is TSWWSYY and CDR2 is QGS in the germline V gene. The CDR3 contains 20 residues. CDR3 amino acids: CALGVRHQSYGSTAADKLIF. CDR3 nucleotide sequence: TGTGCTCTTGGGGTGCGTCATCAGTCTTACGGAAGTACTGCGGCCGATAAACTCATCTTT.

V usage is TRDV1 and J usage is TRDJ1; D is uncertain. V lost 3 bases and J lost 2, with 25 bases in between. This CDR3 region has 19 residues. CDR1 is TSWWSYY, CDR2 QGS, per germline. The CDR3 nucleotides are TGTGCTCTTGGGGAGATATTGTCGAGGGTGGGTACAGCAACCGATAAACTCATCTTT. This encodes CALGEILSRVGTATDKLIF.

This rearrangement joins TRDV1 to TRDJ1, with D tentatively TRDD2 or TRDD3 (5 bases each). V was clipped by 1 base and J by 0 bases, with 27 bases between them. CDR1 and CDR2 (germline): TSWWSYY, QGS. The CDR3 runs 21 residues. CDR3 nucleotides: TGTGCTCTTGGGGAACATCCACGGGCCTACGGGAGGGATGCTTACACCGATAAACTCATCTTT. Its translation: CALGEHPRAYGRDAYTDKLIF.

This clone was seen more than once but under ten times. The V gene is TRDV1, the J gene TRDJ1, with D possibly matching TRDD3 (7 bases). V shed 1 base and J shed 0 bases, with 39 bases lying between them. The CDR3 length is 25 residues. CDR1 TSWWSYY and CDR2 QGS come from the germline V gene. This CDR3 is CALGEPRGLPSRGGSQFKYTDKLIF. The CDR3 region has the DNA TGTGCTCTTGGGGAACCACGAGGCCTTCCCTCACGCGGGGGATCCCAATTCAAGTACACCGATAAACTCATCTTT.

The chain combines TRDV3 with TRDJ1; 8 nucleotides agree with TRDD2. V was pared by 4 bases and J by 0 bases, with 16 bases of the junction left unmatched. The CDR3 contains 17 residues. The germline V gene has CDR1 TVYSNPD and CDR2 GDNSRS (reference sequence). CDR3 amino acids: CASPSSYGGSYTDKLIF. The CDR3 bases are TGTGCCTCTCCATCTTCCTACGGGGGGTCGTACACCGATAAACTCATCTTT.

This clone was seen more than once but under ten times. The V call is TRDV1, the J call TRDJ1; a weak D match, TRDD3 (5 bases). This CDR3 contains 17 residues. Trimming pared 10 bases from V and 0 bases from J, leaving 24 bases between. Per germline, CDR1 TSWWSYY and CDR2 QGS. The CDR3 region has the DNA TGTGCTCGACGGGCGAGGGGGGCTACCATTAACACCGATAAACTCATCTTT. As protein: CARRARGATINTDKLIF.

In this sample, this clone turned up a few times. V usage is TRDV1 and J usage is TRDJ1, with 9 bases identical to TRDD3. Germline trimming cut 3 bases from V and 0 bases from J; bases unmatched to any gene: 17. The CDR3 runs to 20 residues. Germline CDR1 reads TSWWSYY; CDR2 reads QGS. The CDR3: CALGDMSPSRGYGYTDKLIF. The CDR3 nucleotides are TGTGCTCTTGGGGATATGTCTCCCAGCCGGGGATACGGGTACACCGATAAACTCATCTTT.

The chain has TRDV1 and TRDJ2, with D possibly matching TRDD2 (9 bases). Germline CDR1 TSWWSYY, CDR2 QGS. V dropped 3 bases and J dropped 1 base, with 27 bases sitting between them. This CDR3 contains 21 residues. The CDR3 reads CALGESFLRNWGARLTAQLFF. In DNA form, the CDR3 reads TGTGCTCTTGGGGAGTCCTTCCTACGGAACTGGGGGGCCCGTTTGACAGCACAACTCTTCTTT.

The rearrangement joins TRDV1 to TRDJ1; the D call may be TRDD2 or TRDD3 (6 bases each). The CDR3 consists of 17 residues. Germline assignment: CDR1 TSWWSYY and CDR2 QGS. Trimming left V 4 bases short and J 0 bases short, with 18 bases between. In nucleotides, the CDR3 is TGTGCTCTTGGGGTGTCCTACGATGGGGGTCACACCGATAAACTCATCTTT. This encodes CALGVSYDGGHTDKLIF.

This clone was seen a few times. The chain carries TRDV1 and TRDJ1; 7 bases are shared with TRDD3. After removal of 1 base from V and 2 bases from J, the junction contained 22 bases not matched to a gene. Germline CDR1 and CDR2: TSWWSYY and QGS. The length of the CDR3 is 21 residues. The DNA for the CDR3 is TGTGCTCTTGGGGAACGTTCGCTTCTGGGGGTTCTCAAGGGGGTAACCGATAAACTCATCTTT. This gives the protein CALGERSLLGVLKGVTDKLIF.

This clone was seen a few times. This sequence joins TRDV1 and TRDJ1; 10 bases map to TRDD3. With 2 bases clipped from V and 0 bases from J, the junction kept 27 bases outside the gene matches. This CDR3 contains 24 residues. CDR1 TSWWSYY and CDR2 QGS come from the germline V gene. For the CDR3, the DNA is TGTGCTCTTGGGGAATTCCCTGGACTGGGGGATTTTGATCTAGAGGGACCGTACACCGATAAACTCATCTTT. Its translation is CALGEFPGLGDFDLEGPYTDKLIF.

The rearrangement uses TRDV1 and TRDJ1; 13 bases map to TRDD3. From germline, CDR1 is TSWWSYY and CDR2 QGS. J lost 2 bases, V lost 0 bases, and 33 bases had no gene match. The CDR3 contains 27 residues. The CDR3 sequence is CALGELAPTVRGRWVLGDTRRTDKLIF. CDR3 coding DNA: TGTGCTCTTGGGGAACTTGCCCCGACGGTCCGGGGAAGATGGGTACTGGGGGATACGCGTAGGACCGATAAACTCATCTTT.

This clone was found a few times. This chain links TRDV1 with TRDJ1, with D hard to call. CDR1 is TSWWSYY and CDR2 is QGS in the germline V gene. V lost 2 bases to trimming and J lost 0 bases, with 19 bases between them. The CDR3 extends over 18 amino acids. The CDR3 protein is CALGEYAPKGPNTDKLIF. The CDR3 region has the DNA TGTGCTCTTGGGGAATACGCCCCTAAGGGCCCGAACACCGATAAACTCATCTTT.